This TCR beta chain is drawn from a study of cytomegalovirus exposure and HLA in healthy donors. General observations from the study: For most subjects, TCR beta sequences were reported to predict HLA-A and HLA-B alleles with accuracy.

In this sample, this clone turned up once. The target antigen is unknown. Deletions cut 7 bases from V and 2 bases from J, with 16 bases between. The CDR3 loop spans 15 amino acids. In germline, CDR1 is SNHLY, CDR2 FYNNEI. The PCR used 60 Vbeta and 13 Jbeta primers. The method was immunoSEQ multiplex PCR; TCRdb's version includes in-frame clones alone and lacks a portion of them. The data show 110,000 or so clones, more than 65% seen once. This TCR derives from a man in his forties or fifties in good health and CMV-seropositive. This chain uses TRBV2 with TRBJ2-3; maybe TRBD2 (6 bases). Sequencing was performed on PBMCs. The chain's CDR3 is CASKRDGGPTDTQYF. For the CDR3, the DNA is TGTGCCAGCAAACGGGACGGGGGTCCCACAGATACGCAGTATTTT.